This T cell receptor beta chain was sequenced for a study of cytomegalovirus exposure and HLA in healthy donors. This clone is a singleton in its sample. Its target is not known. Primers included in the PCR were 60 Vbeta and 13 Jbeta primers. Profiled with immunoSEQ multiplex PCR; TCRdb holds only in-frame clones, not every one. The data show some 97,000 clones, around 79% seen once. Study observations and caveats: Later analysis suggested links between common viral pathogens and several top significant clusters. Most of the TCR beta V segments (in an earlier analysis) were productive either about 87% or about 30% of the time. Using a false discovery rate of 0.05, a later analysis showed that 16,951 TCR beta sequences were associated with HLA alleles. There were about 160 TCR beta chains listed as cytomegalovirus-associated.

Germline-derived CDR1 and CDR2 are SGHNT and YYREEE (reference sequence). V dropped 4 bases and J dropped 3; count of bases not matched to a gene: 12. The length of the CDR3 is 17 residues. The rearrangement links TRBV5-4 to TRBJ2-2; 7 bases fit TRBD2. Material for sequencing was PBMCs. This clonotype originated in a male donor in good health and CMV-seropositive. CDR3 amino acids: CASSLRTGGWYTGELFF. CDR3 DNA sequence: TGTGCCAGCAGCCTGAGAACGGGGGGTTGGTACACCGGGGAGCTGTTTTTT.